A single sample is the source of the 27 T cell receptor gamma chains below, sequenced in a study of Vδ1+ human thymocytes. Sequences come from RNA converted to cDNA by reverse transcription. The CDR3 regions were amplified by multiplex PCR from V-gene primers to a constant-region primer. TCRdb re-called the multiplex PCR reads via CATT. The sample consists of tens of thousands of gamma-chain clones, 20% of them appearing once. Study results and caveats: Highly polyclonal TRG and TRD repertoires with Gaussian CDR3 length distributions appeared in thymus.

These receptors' targets are unknown. Sequenced material: Vdelta1+ gamma-delta thymocytes from the thymus. Subset reported: FACS-sorted CD3+ TCRalphabeta- TCRVdelta1+ TCRVdelta2- thymocytes. The origin of the receptors is a girl under three years old who had congenital heart surgery.

V usage is TRGV2 and J usage is TRGJ1 or TRGJ2. Germline CDR1 and CDR2: EGSNGY and YDSYNSKV. The V and J ends lost 5 bases and 3 bases, in that order; junction bases with no gene match: 7. The CDR3 contains 13 residues. The CDR3 spells CATWASGYYKKLF. As DNA, the CDR3 is TGTGCCACCTGGGCCTCGGGTTATTATAAGAAACTCTTT.

J is TRGJ1 or TRGJ2 and V is TRGV2. The V gene end was trimmed by 0 bases and the J gene end by 6 bases; junction bases not matched to a gene: 8. CDR3 length: 14 residues. Germline assignment: CDR1 EGSNGY and CDR2 YDSYNSKV. The CDR3 here is CATWDGRICYKKLF. The CDR3 bases are TGTGCCACCTGGGACGGGCGGATTTGTTATAAGAAACTCTTT.

The V call is TRGV8, the J call TRGJ1 or TRGJ2. This CDR3 has 14 amino acids. V gave up 2 bases and J gave up 9 bases; unmatched junction bases: 13. CDR1 is VENAVY and CDR2 is YDSYNSRV in the germline V gene. The CDR3 sequence is CATWDTPIWPKKLF. In DNA form, the CDR3 reads TGTGCCACCTGGGATACCCCAATTTGGCCTAAGAAACTCTTT.

With respect to this clone: Compared with germline, one end of the junction differs, possibly owing to a read error. This chain links TRGV9 with TRGJ1 or TRGJ2. Looked up from germline, CDR1 is GITISATS and CDR2 is ISYDGTV (reference sequence). CDR3 length equals 11 residues. CDR3 sequence reads: CASWEDSSKVF. The CDR3 nucleotides read TGTGCCTCGTGGGAGGATTCGTCTAAGGTCTTT.

The rearrangement links TRGV3 to TRGJ1 or TRGJ2. Germline-derived CDR1 and CDR2 are VTNTFY and YDVSTARD (reference sequence). With 0 bases clipped from V and 0 bases from J, the junction kept 8 bases outside the gene matches. The CDR3 covers 16 residues. The CDR3 DNA reads as TGTGCCACCTGGGACAGGCCCAATTCGAATTATTATAAGAAACTCTTT. This codes for CATWDRPNSNYYKKLF.

By share of the sample, this clone is medium-sized. The same CDR3 is also encoded by other DNA sequences in this sample. The chain couples TRGV3 to TRGJ1 or TRGJ2. Per germline, CDR1 VTNTFY and CDR2 YDVSTARD (reference sequence). V lost 3 bases and J lost 7; bases outside the gene matches: 3. The CDR3 covers 11 residues. The CDR3 DNA is TGTGCCACCTGGGACCGATATAAGAAACTCTTT. This translates into CATWDRYKKLF.

About this clone itself: At the DNA level, this CDR3 is encoded by other sequences in the same sample as well. The rearrangement joins TRGV8 to TRGJP2. CDR1 and CDR2 (germline): VENAVY, YDSYNSRV. V dropped 2 bases and J dropped 5; count of bases not matched to a gene: 8. This CDR3 has 15 residues. The CDR3, as DNA: TGTGCCACCTGGGATATACAGGGCAGTGATTGGATCAAGACGTTT. It is translated as CATWDIQGSDWIKTF.

The chain joins TRGV2 to TRGJ1 or TRGJ2. V shed 3 bases, J shed 3 bases, and the junction held 11 bases outside the gene matches. The CDR3 covers 15 residues. Germline V gene lookup returns CDR1 EGSNGY and CDR2 YDSYNSKV. The CDR3 is CATWDRLGPYYKKLF. CDR3 bases: TGTGCCACCTGGGACAGGCTGGGTCCTTATTATAAGAAACTCTTT.

V gene TRGV9 combines with J gene TRGJ1 or TRGJ2. The CDR3 covers 10 residues. Looked up from germline, CDR1 is GITISATS and CDR2 is ISYDGTV (reference sequence). V was pared by 5 bases and J by 10 bases, with 5 bases of the junction left unmatched. The CDR3 sequence is CALWVGKKLF. DNA of the CDR3: TGTGCCTTGTGGGTTGGCAAGAAACTCTTT.

This clone has more than one count but fewer than ten. The V and J genes are TRGV9 and TRGJ1 or TRGJ2. Trimming at V came to 8 bases and at J to 3 bases, leaving 4 bases not matched to a gene. CDR1 GITISATS and CDR2 ISYDGTV come from the germline V gene (reference sequence). There are 11 residues in the CDR3. The CDR3: CALYVYYKKLF. The CDR3, as DNA: TGTGCCTTGTACGTTTATTATAAGAAACTCTTT.

This chain uses TRGV3 with TRGJ1 or TRGJ2. The ends lost 1 base at V and 10 bases at J; junction bases unmatched: 4. CDR1 and CDR2 from the germline V gene are VTNTFY and YDVSTARD (reference sequence). The length of the CDR3 is 11 residues. The CDR3 DNA sequence: TGTGCCACCTGGGACAGTCAAAAGAAACTCTTT. Amino acid sequence: CATWDSQKKLF.

The chain recombines TRGV9 with TRGJ1 or TRGJ2. The germline V gene encodes CDR1 GITISATS and CDR2 ISYDGTV (reference sequence). Unmatched junction bases numbered 8, after V lost 3 bases and J lost 9 bases. This CDR3 has 12 amino acids. The CDR3 DNA follows: TGTGCCTTGTGGGAGCCTTTACCTAAGAAACTCTTT. This encodes CALWEPLPKKLF.

A few counts support this clone. V usage is TRGV9 and J usage is TRGJ1 or TRGJ2. The germline V gene has CDR1 GITISATS and CDR2 ISYDGTV (reference sequence). The CDR3 sequence is 14 residues long. The V and J ends lost 3 bases and 0 bases, in that order; junction bases with no gene match: 5. The CDR3 DNA reads TGTGCCTTGTGGGAGCTTTCGAATTATTATAAGAAACTCTTT. Its translation: CALWELSNYYKKLF.

This clone occurred a few times. J is TRGJ1 or TRGJ2 and V is TRGV9. Per the germline V gene, CDR1 is GITISATS and CDR2 is ISYDGTV (reference sequence). The CDR3 contains 12 residues. J gave up 6 bases and V 2 bases, and 4 bases lay outside the gene matches. CDR3 region: CALWEEGYKKLF. For the CDR3, the DNA is TGTGCCTTGTGGGAGGAAGGTTATAAGAAACTCTTT.

This clone was counted only a few times. The same CDR3 can be traced to other DNA sequences in this sample. This sequence joins TRGV2 and TRGJP1. This CDR3 comprises 13 residues. J lost 5 bases, V lost 4 bases, and 4 bases had no gene match. Germline CDR1 is EGSNGY and CDR2 is YDSYNSKV. CDR3 amino acids: CATWDATGWFKIF. The DNA for the CDR3 is TGTGCCACCTGGGATGCTACTGGTTGGTTCAAGATATTT.

The gene calls are TRGV5 and TRGJ1 or TRGJ2. This CDR3 comprises 11 residues. V lost 6 bases, J lost 11 bases, and 10 bases stayed unmatched. Germline V gene data show CDR1 as VINAFY and CDR2 as YDVSNSKD. The CDR3 loop is CATWLFPQKLF. Here the CDR3 DNA reads TGTGCCACCTGGCTCTTTCCGCAGAAACTCTTT.

The V and J genes are TRGV9 and TRGJP1. The CDR3 is 13 amino acids. J gave up 8 bases and V 0 bases, and 3 bases lay outside the gene matches. CDR1 and CDR2 from the germline V gene are GITISATS and ISYDGTV (reference sequence). CDR3 in DNA: TGTGCCTTGTGGGAGGTGCAAGGTTGGTTCAAGATATTT. Translating gives CALWEVQGWFKIF.

This clone has more than one count but fewer than ten. This chain joins TRGV3 and TRGJ1 or TRGJ2. Germline V gene data show CDR1 as VTNTFY and CDR2 as YDVSTARD (reference sequence). There are 13 residues in the CDR3. Trimming cost V 5 bases and J 0 bases; bases outside gene matches: 4. The DNA for the CDR3 is TGTGCCACCTGGGTGCCGAATTATTATAAGAAACTCTTT. As protein: CATWVPNYYKKLF.

This clone was seen a handful of times. One end of the junction varies from germline; a read error may be responsible. The rearrangement uses TRGV4 and TRGJ1 or TRGJ2. There are 13 residues in the CDR3. Germline values: CDR1 EGSTGY, CDR2 YDSYTSSV. The CDR3 loop reads CATWDGPSYEKLF. The CDR3 bases are TGTGCCACCTGGGACGGGCCTAGTTATGAGAAACTCTTT.

In the case of this clone: An end of the junction does not agree with germline; a read error may underlie this. This rearrangement joins TRGV4 to TRGJP2. Germline loops: CDR1 EGSTGY, CDR2 YDSYTSSV. This CDR3 contains 14 residues. The CDR3 nucleotides are TGTGCCACCTGGCCGAATAGTAGTGATTGGATCACGACGTTT. Translating gives CATWPNSSDWITTF.

This clone was detected a few times. The chain uses TRGV8 and TRGJ1 or TRGJ2. Germline assignment: CDR1 VENAVY and CDR2 YDSYNSRV. The CDR3 spans 15 residues. With V trimmed by 6 bases and J by 0 bases, 11 bases remained unmatched. This CDR3 reads CATWTQGSNYYKKLF. CDR3 in DNA: TGTGCCACCTGGACTCAGGGGTCGAATTATTATAAGAAACTCTTT.

This clone was counted only a few times. The V gene is TRGV9, the J gene TRGJ1 or TRGJ2. Germline assignment: CDR1 GITISATS and CDR2 ISYDGTV (reference sequence). The V gene end was trimmed by 3 bases and the J gene end by 12 bases; junction bases not matched to a gene: 14. The CDR3 consists of 13 residues. In DNA form, the CDR3 reads TGTGCCTTGTGGGAGAATCAATGGGTTAGGAAACTCTTT. This gives the protein CALWENQWVRKLF.

This chain joins TRGV2 and TRGJ1 or TRGJ2. After removal of 0 bases from V and 12 bases from J, the junction contained 11 bases not matched to a gene. Germline assignment: CDR1 EGSNGY and CDR2 YDSYNSKV. The length of the CDR3 is 13 residues. CDR3 loop: CATWDGRTKTKLF. The DNA for the CDR3 is TGTGCCACCTGGGACGGGCGAACGAAAACGAAACTCTTT.

A few counts support this clone. The rearrangement uses TRGV4 and TRGJP2. Per the germline V gene, CDR1 is EGSTGY and CDR2 is YDSYTSSV. The J segment lost 2 bases and the V segment lost 3 bases, leaving 3 bases of the junction unmatched. This CDR3 region has 14 residues. CDR3 bases: TGTGCCACCTGGGATCCGAGTAGTGATTGGATCAAGACGTTT. Translated: CATWDPSSDWIKTF.

This clone was counted only a few times. This rearrangement joins TRGV3 to TRGJ1 or TRGJ2. The CDR3 totals 15 residues. CDR1 and CDR2 (germline): VTNTFY, YDVSTARD (reference sequence). Trimming at V came to 0 bases and at J to 4 bases, leaving 9 bases not matched to a gene. CDR3 protein: CATWDRPYSYYKKLF. The DNA of the CDR3 is TGTGCCACCTGGGACAGGCCTTATTCGTATTATAAGAAACTCTTT.

This chain uses TRGV2 with TRGJ1 or TRGJ2. V lost 3 bases, J lost 6 bases, and 8 bases stayed unmatched. CDR3 size: 13 residues. Germline CDR1 reads EGSNGY; CDR2 reads YDSYNSKV. The DNA for the CDR3 is TGTGCCACCTGGGACTACTTATGTTATAAGAAACTCTTT. Translated, it gives CATWDYLCYKKLF.

This clone has more than one count but fewer than ten. This chain links TRGV5 with TRGJ1 or TRGJ2. The ends lost 1 base at V and 9 bases at J; junction bases unmatched: 9. The germline V gene has CDR1 VINAFY and CDR2 YDVSNSKD. The length of the CDR3 is 13 residues. CDR3 in amino acids: CATWDSPRAKKLF. The CDR3, as DNA: TGTGCCACCTGGGACAGTCCTCGGGCTAAGAAACTCTTT.